The 15 T cell receptor beta chains below were found in one sample sequenced in a study of read filtering for tumor transcriptome and immune sequencing. From about 400 ng of RNA, a library with molecular barcoded alpha/delta and beta/gamma adaptors was made. TCRdb analysed the reads with MiXCR anew, one entry per CDR3 protein. Among approximately 90,000 distinct CDR3 sequences listed, 20% to 25% were seen once. The sequenced sample was a population of CD138-negative cells sorted from bone marrow. The receptor source for this set is a donor at least 40 years old with multiple myeloma.

This clonotype was seen a few times. This sequence joins TRBV7-9 and TRBJ2-2, with D possibly TRBD1 on 7 matching bases. This CDR3 has 16 residues. The V end was cut by 4 bases, the J end by 5 bases, with 17 bases between. Germline V gene lookup returns CDR1 SEHNR and CDR2 FQNEAQ (reference sequence). The CDR3 nucleotides read TGTGCCAGCAGCTCCATCCCGACAGGGAGGACCGGGGAGCTGTTTTTT. It specifies CASSSIPTGRTGELFF.

This clonotype was recorded at least ten times. V is TRBV6-6 and J is TRBJ1-5; the match to TRBD1 covers 7 bases. From germline, CDR1 is MNHNY and CDR2 SVGAGI (reference sequence). The CDR3 runs 15 residues. The V gene end was trimmed by 6 bases and the J gene end by 4 bases; junction bases not matched to a gene: 9. The CDR3 DNA reads TGTGCCAGCAGCCCGACAGGGAGTAGGAATCAGCCCCAGCATTTT. It encodes CASSPTGSRNQPQHF.

Comment on this clonotype: Being one base from a much bigger clone, this may be a read error. J is TRBJ1-4 and V is TRBV2; D ambiguous. The germline gives CDR1 SNHLY, CDR2 FYNNEI. Deletions cut 8 bases from V and 0 bases from J, with 19 bases between. The CDR3 is made up of 17 amino acids. The CDR3 sequence: CASGVGRATATNEKLFF. The CDR3 DNA sequence: TGTGCCAGCGGGGTGGGGAGGGCCACTGCAACTAATGAAAAACTGTTTTTT.

A remark on this clonotype: Mismatch with germline at one junction end may stem from a read error. The rearrangement uses TRBV18 and TRBJ2-1; 7 bases match TRBD2. The CDR3 is 17 amino acids. Germline CDR1 and CDR2: KGHSH and LQKENI. The CDR3, as DNA: TGTGCCGGCTCACGAACCTTAGCGGGTAGCCCCTGCAATGAGCAGTTCTTC. Translating it yields CAGSRTLAGSPCNEQFF.

The table lists this clonotype with many counts. The genes are TRBV9 and TRBJ2-1; a possible D gene is TRBD2 (6 bases). The CDR3 contains 14 residues. Trimming left V 0 bases short and J 5 bases short, with 9 bases between. Germline V gene data show CDR1 as SGDLS and CDR2 as YYNGEE. CDR3 sequence: CASSVGTNNNEQFF. The CDR3 DNA reads TGTGCCAGCAGCGTAGGGACTAATAACAATGAGCAGTTCTTC.

This clonotype was seen ten or more times. This chain joins TRBV20-1 and TRBJ1-5; D is unclear. The CDR3 covers 14 residues. Per the germline V gene, CDR1 is DFQATT and CDR2 is SNEGSKA (reference sequence). As DNA, the CDR3 is TGCAGCGGATCCAGTGCCTCCCAAGGTCAGCCCCAGCATTTT. Amino acids: CSGSSASQGQPQHF.

This clonotype came up many times. The rearrangement uses TRBV19 and TRBJ1-4; tentatively, D is TRBD1 (6 bases). V shed 7 bases and J shed 5 bases, with 17 bases lying between them. Germline-derived CDR1 and CDR2 are LNHDA and SQIVND (reference sequence). This CDR3 comprises 15 residues. CDR3 in amino acids: CASKRFGQRNEKLFF. CDR3 DNA sequence: TGTGCCAGTAAAAGATTTGGACAGCGGAATGAAAAACTGTTTTTT.

There are many counts of this clonotype. This sequence joins TRBV5-5 and TRBJ2-3; D is ambiguous. Trimming removed 4 bases from V and 3 bases from J, with 6 bases in between. The CDR3 runs to 12 residues. Looked up from germline, CDR1 is SGHKS and CDR2 is YYEKEE (reference sequence). CDR3 DNA: TGTGCCAGCAGCAGGCTAACAGATACGCAGTATTTT. Amino acids: CASSRLTDTQYF.

This clonotype was counted ten times or more. The chain employs TRBV29-1 and TRBJ1-1, with D hard to call. The CDR3 runs 13 residues. Germline V gene lookup returns CDR1 SQVTM and CDR2 ANQGSEA. The ends were cut back, 4 bases at V and 5 bases at J, with 14 bases in the middle. The CDR3 nucleotides read TGCAGCGTTGTGGGCGGGTATTATACTGAAGCTTTCTTT. Protein product: CSVVGGYYTEAFF.

This clonotype was found many times. V is TRBV11-2 and J is TRBJ1-1; D not certain. The germline gives CDR1 SGHAT, CDR2 FQNNGV. The V gene lost 3 bases and the J gene lost 5 bases, with 10 bases spanning the gap. The CDR3 extends over 13 amino acids. CDR3 nucleotides: TGTGCCAGCAGCTTTGACATCAAGACTGAAGCTTTCTTT. Translation: CASSFDIKTEAFF.

As for this clonotype: This may be a read error: a much more frequent sequence differs by one nucleotide. The V gene is TRBV11-2, the J gene TRBJ2-3, with D hard to call. The CDR3 consists of 13 residues. Between the trimmed V and J ends, which lost 11 bases and 4 bases, there was a span of 16 bases. Germline CDR1 is SGHAT and CDR2 is FQNNGV. This CDR3 is CAGTLRDSDTQYF. CDR3 sequence (DNA): TGTGCCGGCACCCTTAGGGATTCAGATACGCAGTATTTT.

This clonotype appeared many times. The V and J genes are TRBV20-1 and TRBJ2-5, with TRBD1 identical over 7 bases. This CDR3 contains 13 residues. V lost 3 bases and J lost 1; bases outside the gene matches: 2. The germline V gene encodes CDR1 DFQATT and CDR2 SNEGSKA (reference sequence). The CDR3 DNA reads as TGCAGTGCTAGGCGACAGGGCCAAGAGACCCAGTACTTC. It translates to CSARRQGQETQYF.

About this clonotype: A much more abundant neighbour one base away suggests this may be a read error. The gene calls are TRBV5-1 and TRBJ1-1; no clear D. The CDR3 is made up of 14 amino acids. Deletions cut 3 bases from V and 8 bases from J, with 17 bases between. Germline values: CDR1 SGHRS, CDR2 YFSETQ. The CDR3 sequence is CASSSGRIGREAFF. CDR3 bases: TGCGCCAGCAGCTCGGGAAGGATAGGTCGAGAAGCTTTCTTT.

Notes on this clonotype: The junction departs from germline at one end; a sequencing error may be responsible. The chain combines TRBV14 with TRBJ1-1, with a possible D match to TRBD1 (6 bases). Germline V gives CDR1 SGHDN, CDR2 FVKESK. The CDR3 has 17 amino acids. The CDR3 DNA reads TGTGCCAGCGGGTCGGGGGGCGCCGAACTGGAGGTCACTGAAGCCTTCTTT. This translates into CASGSGGAELEVTEAFF. Complete variable domain (other parts from reference TRBV14 and TRBJ1-1): EAGVTQFPSHSVIEKGQTVTLRCDPISGHDNLYWYRRVMGKEIKFLLHFVKESKQDESGMPNNRFLAERTGGTYSTLKVQPAELEDSGVYFCASGSGGAELEVTEAFFGQGTRLTVV.

This clonotype was detected ten times or more. The chain recombines TRBV5-1 with TRBJ2-7; D is unclear. The germline V gene has CDR1 SGHRS and CDR2 YFSETQ. CDR3 length equals 13 residues. V was clipped by 3 bases and J by 2 bases, with 9 bases between them. CDR3 in DNA: TGCGCCAGCAGCTCGGACGGTGCCTACGAGCAGTACTTC. As protein: CASSSDGAYEQYF.